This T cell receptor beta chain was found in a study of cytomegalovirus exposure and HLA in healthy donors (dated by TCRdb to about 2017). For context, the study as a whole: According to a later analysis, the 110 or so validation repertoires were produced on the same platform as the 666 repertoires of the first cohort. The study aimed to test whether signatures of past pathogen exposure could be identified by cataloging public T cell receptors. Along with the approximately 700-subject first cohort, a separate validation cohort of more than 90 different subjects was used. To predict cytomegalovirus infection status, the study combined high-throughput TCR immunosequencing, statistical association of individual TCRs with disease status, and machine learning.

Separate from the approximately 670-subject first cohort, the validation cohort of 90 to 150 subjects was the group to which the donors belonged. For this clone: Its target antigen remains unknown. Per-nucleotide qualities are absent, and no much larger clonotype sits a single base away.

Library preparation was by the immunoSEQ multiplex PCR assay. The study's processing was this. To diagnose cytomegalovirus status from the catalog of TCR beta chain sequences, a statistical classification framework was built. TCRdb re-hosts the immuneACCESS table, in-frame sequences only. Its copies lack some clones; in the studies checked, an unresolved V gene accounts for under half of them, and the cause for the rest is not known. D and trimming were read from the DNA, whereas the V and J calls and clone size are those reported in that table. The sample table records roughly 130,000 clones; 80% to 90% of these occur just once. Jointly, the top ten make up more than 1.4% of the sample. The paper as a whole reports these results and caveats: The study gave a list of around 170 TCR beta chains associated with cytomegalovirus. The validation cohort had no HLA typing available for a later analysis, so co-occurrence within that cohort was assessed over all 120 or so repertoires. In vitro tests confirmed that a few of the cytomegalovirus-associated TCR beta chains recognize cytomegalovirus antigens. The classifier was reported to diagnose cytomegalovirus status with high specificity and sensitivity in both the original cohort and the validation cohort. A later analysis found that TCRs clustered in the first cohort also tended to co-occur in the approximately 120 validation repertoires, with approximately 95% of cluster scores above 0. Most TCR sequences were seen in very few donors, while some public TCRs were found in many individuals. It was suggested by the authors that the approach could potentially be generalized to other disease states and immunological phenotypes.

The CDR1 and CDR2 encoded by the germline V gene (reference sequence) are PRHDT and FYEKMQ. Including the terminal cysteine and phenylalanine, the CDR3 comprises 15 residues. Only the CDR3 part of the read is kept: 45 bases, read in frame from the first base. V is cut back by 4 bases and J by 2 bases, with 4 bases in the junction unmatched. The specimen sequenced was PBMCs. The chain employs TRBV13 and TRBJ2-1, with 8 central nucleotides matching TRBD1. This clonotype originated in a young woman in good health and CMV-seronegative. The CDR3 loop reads CASSSGTGAYNEQFF. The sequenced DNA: TGTGCCAGCAGCTCGGGGACAGGTGCCTACAATGAGCAGTTCTTC. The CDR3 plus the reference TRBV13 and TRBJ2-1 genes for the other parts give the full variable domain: AAGVIQSPRHLIKEKRETATLKCYPIPRHDTVYWYQQGPGQDPQFLISFYEKMQSDKGSIPDRFSAQQFSDYHSELNMSSLELGDSALYFCASSSGTGAYNEQFFGPGTRLTVL.